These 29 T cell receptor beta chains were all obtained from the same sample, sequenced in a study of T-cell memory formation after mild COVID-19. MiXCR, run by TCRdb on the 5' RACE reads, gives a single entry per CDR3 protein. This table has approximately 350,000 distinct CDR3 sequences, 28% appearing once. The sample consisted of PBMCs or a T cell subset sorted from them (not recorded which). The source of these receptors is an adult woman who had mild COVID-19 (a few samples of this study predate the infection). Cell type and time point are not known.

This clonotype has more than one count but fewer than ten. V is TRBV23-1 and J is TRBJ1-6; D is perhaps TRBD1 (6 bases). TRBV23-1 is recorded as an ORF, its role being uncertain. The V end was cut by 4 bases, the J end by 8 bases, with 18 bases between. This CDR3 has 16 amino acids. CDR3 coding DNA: TGCGCCAGCAGTCCGCGATGCCGGGACACGGATTCACCCCTCCACTTT. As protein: CASSPRCRDTDSPLHF.

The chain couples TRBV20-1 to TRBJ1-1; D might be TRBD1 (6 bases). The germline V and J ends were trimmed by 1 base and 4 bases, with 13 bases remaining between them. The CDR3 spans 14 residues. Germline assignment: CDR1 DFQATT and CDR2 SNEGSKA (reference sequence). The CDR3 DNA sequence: TGCAGTGCTAGAGGGGTAGGGGGGGGCACTGAAGCTTTCTTT. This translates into CSARGVGGGTEAFF.

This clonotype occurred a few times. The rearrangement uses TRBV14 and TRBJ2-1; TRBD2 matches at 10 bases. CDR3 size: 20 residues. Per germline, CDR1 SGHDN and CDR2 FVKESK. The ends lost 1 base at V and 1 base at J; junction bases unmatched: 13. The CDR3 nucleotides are TGTGCCAGCAGCCAAGGTGTCTCTAGCGGGGGCCTGGGGTCCTACAATGAGCAGTTCTTC. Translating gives CASSQGVSSGGLGSYNEQFF.

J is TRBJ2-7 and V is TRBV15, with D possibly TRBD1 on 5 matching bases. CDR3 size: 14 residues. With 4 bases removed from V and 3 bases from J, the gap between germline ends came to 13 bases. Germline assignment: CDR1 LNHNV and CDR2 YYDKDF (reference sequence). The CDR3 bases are TGTGCCACCAGCATCTCCAGGGCGAACTACGAGCAGTACTTC. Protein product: CATSISRANYEQYF.

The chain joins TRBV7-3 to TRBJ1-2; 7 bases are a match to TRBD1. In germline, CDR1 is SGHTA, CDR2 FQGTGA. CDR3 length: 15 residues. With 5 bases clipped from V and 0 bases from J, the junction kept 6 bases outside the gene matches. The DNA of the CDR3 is TGTGCCAGCAGCCCAGGACAGGCGGCTAACTATGGCTACACCTTC. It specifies CASSPGQAANYGYTF.

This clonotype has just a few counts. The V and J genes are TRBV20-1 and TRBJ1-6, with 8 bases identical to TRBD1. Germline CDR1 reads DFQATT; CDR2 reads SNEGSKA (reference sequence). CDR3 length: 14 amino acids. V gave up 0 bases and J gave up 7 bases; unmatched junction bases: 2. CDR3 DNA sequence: TGCAGTGCTAGAGAAAACAGGGGGAATTCACCCCTCCACTTT. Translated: CSARENRGNSPLHF.

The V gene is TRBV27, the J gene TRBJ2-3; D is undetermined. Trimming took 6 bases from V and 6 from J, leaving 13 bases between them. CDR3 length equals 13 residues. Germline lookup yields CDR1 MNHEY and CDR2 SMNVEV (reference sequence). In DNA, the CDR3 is TGTGCCAGCAGCTCAGGCATCACGGATACGCAGTATTTT. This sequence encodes CASSSGITDTQYF.

The CDR3 here is CASKPWQYNEQFF. The CDR3, as DNA: TGTGCCAGCAAGCCGTGGCAGTACAATGAGCAGTTCTTC. The chain recombines TRBV7-6 with TRBJ2-1; D call uncertain. Germline V gene sequence: CDR1 SGHVS, CDR2 FNYEAQ. Deletions cut 7 bases from V and 4 bases from J, with 11 bases between. The CDR3 spans 13 residues.

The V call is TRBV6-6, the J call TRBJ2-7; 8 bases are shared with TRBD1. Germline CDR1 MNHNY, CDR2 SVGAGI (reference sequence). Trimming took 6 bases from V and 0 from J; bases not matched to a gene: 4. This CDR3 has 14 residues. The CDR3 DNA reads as TGTGCCAGCAGAGGACAGGGAACCTCCTACGAGCAGTACTTC. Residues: CASRGQGTSYEQYF.

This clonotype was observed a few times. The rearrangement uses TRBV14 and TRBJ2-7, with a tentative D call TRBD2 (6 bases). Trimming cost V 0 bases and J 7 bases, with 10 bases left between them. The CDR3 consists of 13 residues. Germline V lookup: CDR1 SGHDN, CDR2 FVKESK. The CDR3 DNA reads TGTGCCAGCAGCCAAGAGGTAGGGACTGAGCAGTACTTC. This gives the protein CASSQEVGTEQYF.

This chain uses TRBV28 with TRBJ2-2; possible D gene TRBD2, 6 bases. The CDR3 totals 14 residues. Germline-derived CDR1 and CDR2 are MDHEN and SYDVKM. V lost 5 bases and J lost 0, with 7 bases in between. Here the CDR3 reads CASSGGANTGELFF. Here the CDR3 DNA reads TGTGCCAGCAGTGGCGGGGCGAACACCGGGGAGCTGTTTTTT.

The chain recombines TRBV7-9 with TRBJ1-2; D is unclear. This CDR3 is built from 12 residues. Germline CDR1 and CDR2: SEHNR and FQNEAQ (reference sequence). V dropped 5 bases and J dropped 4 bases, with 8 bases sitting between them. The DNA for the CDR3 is TGTGCCAGCAGCATAGACACCTATGGCTACACCTTC. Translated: CASSIDTYGYTF.

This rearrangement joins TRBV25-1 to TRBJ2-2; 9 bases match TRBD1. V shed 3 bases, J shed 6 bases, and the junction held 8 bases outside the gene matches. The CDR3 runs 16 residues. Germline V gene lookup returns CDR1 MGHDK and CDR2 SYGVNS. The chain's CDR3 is CASSDWDRDPAGELFF. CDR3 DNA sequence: TGTGCCAGCAGTGATTGGGACAGGGATCCGGCCGGGGAGCTGTTTTTT.

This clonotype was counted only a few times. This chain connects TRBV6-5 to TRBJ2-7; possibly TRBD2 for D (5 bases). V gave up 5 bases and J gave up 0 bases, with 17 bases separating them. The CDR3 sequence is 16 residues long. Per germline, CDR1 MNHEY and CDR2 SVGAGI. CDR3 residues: CASSPGVGVSSYEQYF. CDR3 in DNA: TGTGCCAGCAGTCCCGGGGTGGGCGTGAGCTCCTACGAGCAGTACTTC.

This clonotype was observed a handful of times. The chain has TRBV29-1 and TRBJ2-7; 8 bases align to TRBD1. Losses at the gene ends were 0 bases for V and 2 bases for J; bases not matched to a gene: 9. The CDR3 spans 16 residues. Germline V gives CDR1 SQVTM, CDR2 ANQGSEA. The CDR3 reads CSVEDQFRGPPYEQYF. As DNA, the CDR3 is TGCAGCGTTGAAGATCAGTTCAGGGGGCCGCCCTACGAGCAGTACTTC.

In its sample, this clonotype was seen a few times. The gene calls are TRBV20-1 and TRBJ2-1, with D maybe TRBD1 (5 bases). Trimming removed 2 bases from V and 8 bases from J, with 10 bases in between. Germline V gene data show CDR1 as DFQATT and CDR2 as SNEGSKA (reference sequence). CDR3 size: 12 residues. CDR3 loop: CSARLGVDEQFF. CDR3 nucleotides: TGCAGTGCTAGATTAGGGGTCGATGAGCAGTTCTTC.

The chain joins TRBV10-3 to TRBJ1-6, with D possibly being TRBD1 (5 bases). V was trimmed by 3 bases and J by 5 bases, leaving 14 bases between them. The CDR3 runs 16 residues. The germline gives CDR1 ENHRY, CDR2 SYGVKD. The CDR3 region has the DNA TGTGCCATCAGTGACCGTGGGGCTGCTAATAATTCACCCCTCCACTTT. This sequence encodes CAISDRGAANNSPLHF.

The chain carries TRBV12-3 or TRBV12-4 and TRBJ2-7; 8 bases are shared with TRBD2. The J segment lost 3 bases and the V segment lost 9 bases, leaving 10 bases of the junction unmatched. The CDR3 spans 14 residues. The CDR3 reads CASGRTSHNYEQYF. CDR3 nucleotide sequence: TGTGCCAGTGGGAGGACTAGCCACAACTACGAGCAGTACTTC.

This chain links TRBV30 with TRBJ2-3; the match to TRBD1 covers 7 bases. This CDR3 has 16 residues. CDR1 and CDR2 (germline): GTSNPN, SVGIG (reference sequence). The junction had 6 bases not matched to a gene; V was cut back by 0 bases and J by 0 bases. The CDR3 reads CAWSVGLTGSTDTQYF. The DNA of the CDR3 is TGTGCCTGGAGTGTCGGGTTGACAGGGAGCACAGATACGCAGTATTTT.

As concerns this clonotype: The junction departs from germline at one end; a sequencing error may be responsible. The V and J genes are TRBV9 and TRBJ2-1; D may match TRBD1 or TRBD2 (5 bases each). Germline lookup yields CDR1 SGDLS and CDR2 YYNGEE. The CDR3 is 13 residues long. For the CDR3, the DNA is TGTGCCAGCAGCTACTCTGGGGGATCCTACTTGGTCTTC. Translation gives CASSYSGGSYLVF. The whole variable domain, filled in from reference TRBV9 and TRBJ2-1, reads DSGVTQTPKHLITATGQRVTLRCSPRSGDLSVYWYQQSLDQGLQFLIQYYNGEERAKGNILERFSAQQFPDLHSELNLSSLELGDSALYFCASSYSGGSYLVFGPGTRLTVL.

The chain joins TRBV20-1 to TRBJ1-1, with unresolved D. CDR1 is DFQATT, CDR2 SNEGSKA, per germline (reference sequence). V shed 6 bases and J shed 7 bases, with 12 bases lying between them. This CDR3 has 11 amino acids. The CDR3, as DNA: TGCAGTGCGGGGAATGACGGTGAAGCTTTCTTT. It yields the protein CSAGNDGEAFF.

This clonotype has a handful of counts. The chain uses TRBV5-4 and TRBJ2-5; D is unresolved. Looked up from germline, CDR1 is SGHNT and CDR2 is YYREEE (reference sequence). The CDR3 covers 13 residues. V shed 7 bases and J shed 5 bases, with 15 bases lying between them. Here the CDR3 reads CASAGSLGETQYF. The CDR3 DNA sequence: TGTGCCAGCGCCGGGTCCCTGGGCGAGACCCAGTACTTC.

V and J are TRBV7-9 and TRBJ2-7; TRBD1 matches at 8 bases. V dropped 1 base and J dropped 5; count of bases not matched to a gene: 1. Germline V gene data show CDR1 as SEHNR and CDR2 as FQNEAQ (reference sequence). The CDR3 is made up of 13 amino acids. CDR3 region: CASSLGRGHEQYF. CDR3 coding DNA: TGTGCCAGCAGCTTAGGCAGGGGGCACGAGCAGTACTTC. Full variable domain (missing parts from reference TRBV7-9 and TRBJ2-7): DTGVSQNPRHKITKRGQNVTFRCDPISEHNRLYWYRQTLGQGPEFLTYFQNEAQLEKSRLLSDRFSAERPKGSFSTLEIQRTEQGDSAMYLCASSLGRGHEQYFGPGTRLTVT.

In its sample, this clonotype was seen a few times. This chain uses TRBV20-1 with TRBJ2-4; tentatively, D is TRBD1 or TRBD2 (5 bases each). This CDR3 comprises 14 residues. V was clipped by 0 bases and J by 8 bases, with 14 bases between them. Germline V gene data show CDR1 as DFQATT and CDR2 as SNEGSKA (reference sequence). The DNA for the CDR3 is TGCAGTGCTAGAGATTATCAGGGACCACACATTCAGTACTTC. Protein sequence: CSARDYQGPHIQYF.

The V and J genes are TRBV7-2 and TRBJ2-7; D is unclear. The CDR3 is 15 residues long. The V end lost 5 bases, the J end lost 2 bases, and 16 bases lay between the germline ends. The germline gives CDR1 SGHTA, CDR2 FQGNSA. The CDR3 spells CASSPRLSPPYEQYF. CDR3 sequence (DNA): TGTGCCAGCAGCCCTCGGCTCAGCCCGCCCTACGAGCAGTACTTC.

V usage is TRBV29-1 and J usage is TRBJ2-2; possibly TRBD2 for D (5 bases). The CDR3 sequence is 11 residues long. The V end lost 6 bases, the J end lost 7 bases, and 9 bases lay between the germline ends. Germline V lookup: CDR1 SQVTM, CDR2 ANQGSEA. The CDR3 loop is CSVGISGELFF. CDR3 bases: TGCAGCGTCGGGATTAGCGGGGAGCTGTTTTTT.

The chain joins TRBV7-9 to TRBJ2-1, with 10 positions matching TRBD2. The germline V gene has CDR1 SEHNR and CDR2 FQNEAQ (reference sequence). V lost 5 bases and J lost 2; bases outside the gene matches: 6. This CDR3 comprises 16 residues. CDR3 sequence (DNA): TGTGCCAGCAGCCGAGTAGCGGGGGGTACCTACAATGAGCAGTTCTTC. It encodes CASSRVAGGTYNEQFF.

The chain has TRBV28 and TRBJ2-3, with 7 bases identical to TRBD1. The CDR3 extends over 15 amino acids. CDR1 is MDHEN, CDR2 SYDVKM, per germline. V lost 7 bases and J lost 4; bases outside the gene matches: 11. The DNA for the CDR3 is TGTGCCAGCACCTCCCGGGACAGACCACCAGATACGCAGTATTTT. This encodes CASTSRDRPPDTQYF.

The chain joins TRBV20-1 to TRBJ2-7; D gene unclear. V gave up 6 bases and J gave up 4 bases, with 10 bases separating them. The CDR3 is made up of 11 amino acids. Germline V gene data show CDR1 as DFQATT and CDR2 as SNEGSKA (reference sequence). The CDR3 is CSAGWAYEQYF. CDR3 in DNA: TGCAGTGCAGGGTGGGCTTACGAGCAGTACTTC.